Listed below are T cell receptor beta chains from one sample, sequenced in a study of shared clonotypes between healthy human individuals. The data were produced by immunoSEQ multiplex PCR, yet TCRdb's version contains in-frame clones alone and is incomplete. Among approximately 2.3 million clones listed, approximately 95% were seen once. Sequencing was performed on naive CD4+ T cells from PBMCs. The origin of the receptors is a man in his late teens or twenties in good health. Some clones in this sample may be carry-over from other donors' samples. Both conserved end residues are part of each CDR3. A D gene is named only where the DNA matches it firmly. Some rows mark clone size as missing; the rest say once, few, many or name a class of expanded clone.

V	size	D	J	CDR3	DNA
TRBV18	NA	NA	TRBJ2-1	CASSLGSNNEQFF	TGTGCCAGCTCACTCGGGAGCAACAATGAGCAGTTCTTC
TRBV5-6	NA	NA	TRBJ1-3	CASSLGRNTIYF	TGTGCCAGCAGCTTGGGCCGAAACACCATATATTTT
TRBV2	NA	TRBD2	TRBJ2-2	CASTGGLARGNTGELFF	TGTGCCAGCACCGGGGGACTAGCGAGAGGGAACACCGGGGAGCTGTTTTTT
TRBV4-2	NA	NA	TRBJ2-7	CASSQDIGTSPYEQYF	TGTGCCAGCAGCCAAGATATTGGGACTTCTCCCTACGAGCAGTACTTC
TRBV29-1	NA	TRBD2	TRBJ2-1	CSVGSIAGGGGEQFF	TGCAGCGTTGGGTCTATAGCGGGAGGGGGTGGTGAGCAGTTCTTC
TRBV5-8	NA	TRBD1	TRBJ1-5	CASSPRTGGVQPQHF	TGTGCCAGCAGCCCCCGGACAGGGGGCGTCCAGCCCCAGCATTTT
TRBV5-5	NA	TRBD1	TRBJ1-2	CASSLAWTGEGYTF	TGTGCCAGCAGCTTGGCTTGGACAGGGGAAGGCTACACCTTC
TRBV2	once	NA	TRBJ2-7	CASRGPGQSSYEQYF	TGTGCCAGCAGGGGACCAGGGCAGAGCTCCTACGAGCAGTACTTC
TRBV7-3	NA	NA	TRBJ1-3	CASSFDPAPGNTIYF	TGTGCCAGCAGCTTCGATCCCGCTCCTGGAAACACCATATATTTT
TRBV19	NA	NA	TRBJ2-7	CASSPRTGTYEQYF	TGTGCCAGTAGTCCGCGGACGGGTACCTACGAGCAGTACTTC
TRBV19	NA	NA	TRBJ2-3	CASKVGAGTDTQYF	TGTGCCAGTAAAGTCGGGGCTGGCACAGATACGCAGTATTTT
TRBV6-5	NA	TRBD2	TRBJ2-2	CASSYGIAGGPGELFF	TGTGCCAGCAGTTACGGAATAGCGGGAGGGCCCGGGGAGCTGTTTTTT
TRBV28	NA	TRBD1	TRBJ2-1	CASSPPGTGFYNEQFF	TGTGCCAGCAGTCCCCCCGGGACAGGGTTCTACAATGAGCAGTTCTTC
TRBV2	NA	NA	TRBJ1-4	CASTRGGSGNGKLFF	TGTGCCAGCACTAGAGGGGGGAGTGGAAACGGAAAACTGTTTTTT
TRBV6-5	NA	TRBD1	TRBJ1-2	CASSLRGHYGYTF	TGTGCCAGCAGCCTCAGGGGGCACTATGGCTACACCTTC
TRBV7-3	NA	TRBD2	TRBJ2-1	CASSPSGRTSGRDYNEQFF	TGTGCCAGCAGCCCCTCAGGACGGACTAGCGGGAGAGATTACAATGAGCAGTTCTTC
TRBV6-5	NA	NA	TRBJ1-1	CASSRSWSTEAFF	TGTGCCAGCAGTCGATCATGGAGCACTGAAGCTTTCTTT
TRBV27	NA	NA	TRBJ2-3	CASSLRAAADTQYF	TGTGCCAGCAGTCTCCGGGCGGCGGCAGATACGCAGTATTTT
TRBV5-1	NA	NA	TRBJ2-5	CASSFGPEETQYF	TGCGCCAGCAGCTTTGGACCGGAAGAGACCCAGTACTTC
TRBV4-2	NA	NA	TRBJ2-7	CASSLLLDRGTRGEQYF	TGTGCCAGCAGCCTTCTACTGGACCGGGGCACGAGGGGCGAGCAGTACTTC
TRBV19	NA	NA	TRBJ1-5	CATLYTGGTQPQHF	TGTGCCACGCTATACACCGGAGGGACTCAGCCCCAGCATTTT
TRBV7-9	NA	NA	TRBJ1-1	CASSLAGANTEAFF	TGTGCCAGCAGCTTAGCGGGGGCGAACACTGAAGCTTTCTTT
TRBV11-1	NA	TRBD1	TRBJ2-2	CASRGRTGGKTGELFF	TGTGCCAGCAGGGGACGTACAGGGGGTAAAACCGGGGAGCTGTTTTTT
TRBV14	NA	TRBD2	TRBJ2-1	CASSQGLQLAGGRNEQFF	TGTGCCAGCAGCCAAGGCCTTCAACTAGCGGGGGGGAGGAATGAGCAGTTCTTC
TRBV7-9	NA	TRBD2	TRBJ2-7	CASSFFGREAGEQYF	TGTGCCAGCAGCTTCTTTGGGCGGGAGGCCGGGGAGCAGTACTTC
TRBV7-9	NA	NA	TRBJ1-1	CASSLRGTIQMDTEAFF	TGTGCCAGCAGCTTAAGGGGTACCATCCAGATGGACACTGAAGCTTTCTTT
TRBV18	few	TRBD1	TRBJ1-1	CASSLGQGLNTEAFF	TGTGCCAGCTCACTCGGACAGGGGTTGAACACTGAAGCTTTCTTT